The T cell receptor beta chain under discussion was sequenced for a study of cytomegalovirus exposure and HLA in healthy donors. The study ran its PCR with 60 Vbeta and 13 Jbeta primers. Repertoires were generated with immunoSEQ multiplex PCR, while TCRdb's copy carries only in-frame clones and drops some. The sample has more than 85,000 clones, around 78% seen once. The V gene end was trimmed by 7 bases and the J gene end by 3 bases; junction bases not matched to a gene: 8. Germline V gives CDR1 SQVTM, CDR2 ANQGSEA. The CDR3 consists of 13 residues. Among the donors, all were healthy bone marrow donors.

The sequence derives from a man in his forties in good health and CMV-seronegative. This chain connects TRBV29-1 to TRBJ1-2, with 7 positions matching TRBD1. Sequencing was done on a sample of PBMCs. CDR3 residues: CSGSRGVDYGYTF. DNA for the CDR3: TGCAGCGGATCCAGGGGGGTTGACTATGGCTACACCTTC.